This is a list of T cell receptor beta chains from one sample in a study of cytomegalovirus exposure and HLA in healthy donors. Repertoires were generated with immunoSEQ multiplex PCR, while TCRdb's copy carries only in-frame clones and drops some. Here the sample spans approximately 130,000 clones, 85% to 90% being singletons. The sample comprised PBMCs. The receptors were gathered from a woman aged 25 to 39 in good health and CMV-seropositive. The CDR3 runs from the conserved cysteine through the conserved F or W. The order of the fields is CDR3 DNA, CDR3 protein, D gene, V gene, J gene, clone size, CDR3 length. D genes are given only for firm matches. Clone size is given for some rows only: seen once, a few or many times, or a class if the clone is expanded.

TGTGCCAGCAGTTTTGGGTTGACAGGGAGAACTTTCTTT	CASSFGLTGRTFF	TRBD1	TRBV28	TRBJ1-1	-	13
TGTGCCAGCAGTGCGGCGCTAGCGGGAGCAGAGACCCAGTACTTC	CASSAALAGAETQYF	TRBD2	TRBV25-1	TRBJ2-5	-	15
TGCGCCAGCAGCTTAGCGGGCAGGGGGTACAATGAGCAGTTCTTC	CASSLAGRGYNEQFF	-	TRBV5-1	TRBJ2-1	-	15
TGTGCCAGCTCACCACCAGGATTCGAGGCCGGGAGGGGAGGCACAGATACGCAGTATTTT	CASSPPGFEAGRGGTDTQYF	TRBD2	TRBV18	TRBJ2-3	-	20
TGTGCCAGCAGCGTGACAGGGACCACAGATACGCAGTATTTT	CASSVTGTTDTQYF	TRBD1	TRBV7-2	TRBJ2-3	-	14
TGTGCCTGGAGTGACAGGGGGGATGAGCAGTTCTTC	CAWSDRGDEQFF	TRBD1	TRBV30	TRBJ2-1	-	12
TGTGCCAGCAGCCGGGTGGGGCAGGTTGGTGAAAAACTGTTTTTT	CASSRVGQVGEKLFF	-	TRBV9	TRBJ1-4	-	15
TGTGCCAGCTCCCAACGGGACACTAACACAGATACGCAGTATTTT	CASSQRDTNTDTQYF	-	TRBV27	TRBJ2-3	-	15
TGTGCCATCAGAAACGGGACTAGCGGGAGGGAGACCCAGTACTTC	CAIRNGTSGRETQYF	TRBD2	TRBV10-3	TRBJ2-5	-	15
TGTGCCAGCACCTCCTTACAGGGAACTAATGAAAAACTGTTTTTT	CASTSLQGTNEKLFF	-	TRBV2	TRBJ1-4	-	15
TGTGCCAGTAGTCCCTCCTCCACGGGACAGGGATGGACTGAAGCTTTCTTT	CASSPSSTGQGWTEAFF	TRBD1	TRBV19	TRBJ1-1	once	17
TGTGCCAGCAGCTTGAGAGGACAGGGTGGTTCGGGGAATGAAAAACTGTTTTTT	CASSLRGQGGSGNEKLFF	TRBD1	TRBV5-4	TRBJ1-4	-	18
TGTGCCAGCAGTTTAGCTAGCGGGGCTTACAATGAGCAGTTCTTC	CASSLASGAYNEQFF	TRBD2	TRBV6-6	TRBJ2-1	-	15
TGTGCCAGCAGCCTCATGGAGGCCGGGGAGCTGTTTTTT	CASSLMEAGELFF	-	TRBV27	TRBJ2-2	-	13
TGCACCGAGGGCGGTCCCTACGAGCAGTACTTC	CTEGGPYEQYF	-	TRBV20-1	TRBJ2-7	-	11
TGTGCCGCCTCTCGGGGGATCGCCTACGAGCAGTACTTC	CAASRGIAYEQYF	-	TRBV6-1	TRBJ2-7	once	13
TGTGCCAGCAAGGTAGCGGGGGCGGGAGGAGAGACCCAGTACTTC	CASKVAGAGGETQYF	TRBD2	TRBV28	TRBJ2-5	-	15
TGTGCCATCAGTGATACCGAGAACTATGGCTACACCTTC	CAISDTENYGYTF	-	TRBV10-3	TRBJ1-2	-	13
TGTGCCAGCAGCGTAGGACAGCCGAACTATGGCTACACCTTC	CASSVGQPNYGYTF	-	TRBV9	TRBJ1-2	-	14
TGCGCCAGCAGCCTCCTGGCCCCCGGGCGGGGCACCGGGGAGCTGTTTTTT	CASSLLAPGRGTGELFF	-	TRBV5-1	TRBJ2-2	-	17
TGTGCCAGCAGTTACTGGACTAGCGGGGGCACAGATACGCAGTATTTT	CASSYWTSGGTDTQYF	TRBD2	TRBV28	TRBJ2-3	-	16
TGTGCCAGCAGCTTAGGACAGCCTCTCACTGAAGCTTTCTTT	CASSLGQPLTEAFF	-	TRBV5-4	TRBJ1-1	-	14
TGCGCCAGCAGCCATGGGACAGGGGCGAATCGAGGCGAGCAGTACTTC	CASSHGTGANRGEQYF	TRBD1	TRBV4-1	TRBJ2-7	-	16
TGTGCCAGCAGTTACTCGCCCGGGACATCCGGAAAAGCTTTCTTT	CASSYSPGTSGKAFF	-	TRBV6-5	TRBJ1-1	-	15
TGTGCCAGCAGCCGGTTCTCAGATACGCAGTATTTT	CASSRFSDTQYF	-	TRBV6-6	TRBJ2-3	-	12
TGTGCCAGCAGTGAACCGGGACAGGGGGCCGGGGAGCTGTTTTTT	CASSEPGQGAGELFF	TRBD1	TRBV6-1	TRBJ2-2	once	15
TGTGCCAGCAGCCCGCCTGGACAGGAACGTATGAGCCGGGACACTGAAGCTTTCTTT	CASSPPGQERMSRDTEAFF	TRBD1	TRBV5-6	TRBJ1-1	-	19
TGTGCCCGCTCGTTCCGGGACAGGGCCTACGAGCAGTACTTC	CARSFRDRAYEQYF	TRBD1	TRBV30	TRBJ2-7	-	14
TGTGCCAGCAGCAGGGACACAAGCACAGATACGCAGTATTTT	CASSRDTSTDTQYF	-	TRBV14	TRBJ2-3	-	14
TGTGCCAGCAGATTTGCCCTCCGGGATAAACTCCACTTT	CASRFALRDKLHF	-	TRBV2	TRBJ1-6	-	13
TGTGCCAGCGGCGGGGGATTGGAGACCCAGTACTTC	CASGGGLETQYF	TRBD2	TRBV6-6	TRBJ2-5	few	12
TGTGCCAGCAGCCGCCAGGGGGCTAATCAGCCCCAGCATTTT	CASSRQGANQPQHF	TRBD1	TRBV11-2	TRBJ1-5	-	14
TGTGCCACCAGCAGAGGGACAGGGACTGAAGCTTTCTTT	CATSRGTGTEAFF	TRBD1	TRBV15	TRBJ1-1	-	13
TGTGCCAGCAGCGTAGGTCTAGCGGGGGGACTTACCTACGAGCAGTACTTC	CASSVGLAGGLTYEQYF	TRBD2	TRBV9	TRBJ2-7	-	17
TGTGCCAGCAGTGCAGCCCGTGGGACAGGGTTTTACGAGCAGTACTTC	CASSAARGTGFYEQYF	TRBD1	TRBV6-1	TRBJ2-7	-	16
TGTGCCAGCAGCCCCGATCATACGGGGATATGGCTGGGAGAGCAGTACTTC	CASSPDHTGIWLGEQYF	-	TRBV28	TRBJ2-7	-	17
TGTGCCAGCAGTGATTACGCGTTGCAGTACTTC	CASSDYALQYF	-	TRBV2	TRBJ2-7	-	11
TGCGCCAGCAGCTTGGTGGTAGGGGACACTGAAGCTTTCTTT	CASSLVVGDTEAFF	-	TRBV5-1	TRBJ1-1	few	14
TGTGCCAGCAGCTTAGGGCTAGCGGGACTGCAAGAGACCCAGTACTTC	CASSLGLAGLQETQYF	TRBD2	TRBV7-7	TRBJ2-5	-	16
TGCGCCAGCAGCTTGGGAGGTCCGGAGACCCAGTACTTC	CASSLGGPETQYF	-	TRBV5-1	TRBJ2-5	-	13
TGTGCCAGCAGCCTAACAGGGGGCCCTACCTACGAGCAGTACTTC	CASSLTGGPTYEQYF	TRBD1	TRBV6-1	TRBJ2-7	-	15
TGTGCCAGCAGCGTAGAGCCAACCACAGATACGCAGTATTTT	CASSVEPTTDTQYF	-	TRBV9	TRBJ2-3	-	14
TGTGCCAGCAGTTATGCTCGGGGAGGCAATCAGCCCCAGCATTTT	CASSYARGGNQPQHF	-	TRBV6-5	TRBJ1-5	-	15
TGCGCCAGCAGCGCGGGACTAGCGGGACCCTCCTTCACAGATACGCAGTATTTT	CASSAGLAGPSFTDTQYF	TRBD2	TRBV4-1	TRBJ2-3	-	18
TGTGCCAGCAGTGAAGCAGCGGTCACAGATACGCAGTATTTT	CASSEAAVTDTQYF	-	TRBV6-1	TRBJ2-3	-	14
TGTGCCAGCAGCCTGGGACAGCCTAATGAAAAACTGTTTTTT	CASSLGQPNEKLFF	TRBD1	TRBV7-9	TRBJ1-4	-	14
TGCGCCAGCAGTCAGGGGGGACTTACAGATACGCAGTATTTT	CASSQGGLTDTQYF	-	TRBV5-1	TRBJ2-3	-	14
TGTGCCTGGAGTGCCTCAGGGTCTCAGCCCCAGCATTTT	CAWSASGSQPQHF	-	TRBV30	TRBJ1-5	-	13
TGTGCCAGCAGTTCCCAGGGGGAAGTACGAGAGACCCAGTACTTC	CASSSQGEVRETQYF	TRBD1	TRBV28	TRBJ2-5	-	15
TGCGCCAGCAGAGGACAGCCTACAACTAATGAAAAACTGTTTTTT	CASRGQPTTNEKLFF	-	TRBV5-1	TRBJ1-4	once	15
TGCGCCAGCAGCCAGCCCGGGGGGGCGGCTAACTATGGCTACACCTTC	CASSQPGGAANYGYTF	-	TRBV4-1	TRBJ1-2	-	16
TGTGCCAGCAGAGGAGGGGACCACGAGCAGTACTTC	CASRGGDHEQYF	-	TRBV2	TRBJ2-7	-	12
TGTGCCAGCAGTTTTTACAGGTCTTCCTACGAGCAGTACTTC	CASSFYRSSYEQYF	-	TRBV27	TRBJ2-7	-	14
TGCGCCAGCAGCAGGGGGGGGATGGACACTGAAGCTTTCTTT	CASSRGGMDTEAFF	-	TRBV5-1	TRBJ1-1	-	14
TGTGCCAGCAGCACCAGGGGTCGCTGGTTCTACAATGAGCAGTTCTTC	CASSTRGRWFYNEQFF	-	TRBV21-1	TRBJ2-1	-	16
TGCAGCGCCTCTGGGGGGTACGACTACGAGCAGTACTTC	CSASGGYDYEQYF	-	TRBV29-1	TRBJ2-7	-	13
TGCGCCAGCAGCCAAGGGAGGGCAAGCCTGGGTGAAGCTTTCTTT	CASSQGRASLGEAFF	-	TRBV4-1	TRBJ1-1	-	15